This TCR beta chain was profiled in a study of cytomegalovirus exposure and HLA in healthy donors. Study-wide points: Reported results showed that the classifier diagnosed cytomegalovirus status with high specificity and sensitivity.

Losses at the gene ends were 6 bases for V and 2 bases for J; bases not matched to a gene: 7. The CDR3 loop spans 15 amino acids. CDR1 LNHDA and CDR2 SQIVND come from the germline V gene (reference sequence). It was with 60 Vbeta and 13 Jbeta primers that the PCR ran. Profiling relied on immunoSEQ multiplex PCR, and the TCRdb table lists in-frame clones only, not all of them. The sample consists of about 140,000 clones, about 80% of them appearing once. Notes on this clone: The antigen is undetermined.

This chain links TRBV19 with TRBJ2-1; 7 positions agree with TRBD1. The TCR sequence derives from a man aged 35 to 55 in good health and CMV-seronegative. Sequencing was done on a sample of PBMCs. The CDR3 sequence: CASSAGQGAYNEQFF. DNA for the CDR3: TGTGCCAGTAGCGCCGGGCAGGGGGCCTACAATGAGCAGTTCTTC.